This T cell receptor beta chain was recovered during a study of blood T cells in healthy people across ages. This clonotype was observed a few times. The antigen remains unidentified. The total RNA that was extracted per sample amounted to at least 5 micrograms. Overall study findings and caveats: Estimated diversity across one million T cells was deemed an underestimate. In older individuals, TCR beta diversity per million T cells was lower, falling roughly linearly with age. A greater number of naive CD4+ cells and higher diversity distinguished long-lived donors from aged donors.

Sample-barcoded 5' priming and a J-beta primer mix drove a second PCR of about 6 to 12 cycles. A single record per CDR3 protein comes from TCRdb applying MiXCR to the 5' RACE reads. The data show about 780,000 distinct CDR3 sequences, roughly 24% seen once. The same sample was also used in a study of T cells of mothers and their children.

This receptor was taken from a boy younger than 18 in good health. Sequencing input: blood.

CDR3 nucleotide sequence: TGTGCCAGCAGCCTAGGTTTTGCTGGGGATGAGCAGTTCTTC. The encoded protein is CASSLGFAGDEQFF. The rearrangement joins TRBV4-2 to TRBJ2-5; D gene uncertain. The assigned J gene may be wrong: the sequence end matches TRBJ2-1 better. The CDR3 has 14 amino acids. Germline V CDR1 and CDR2: LGHNA, YNFKEQ.